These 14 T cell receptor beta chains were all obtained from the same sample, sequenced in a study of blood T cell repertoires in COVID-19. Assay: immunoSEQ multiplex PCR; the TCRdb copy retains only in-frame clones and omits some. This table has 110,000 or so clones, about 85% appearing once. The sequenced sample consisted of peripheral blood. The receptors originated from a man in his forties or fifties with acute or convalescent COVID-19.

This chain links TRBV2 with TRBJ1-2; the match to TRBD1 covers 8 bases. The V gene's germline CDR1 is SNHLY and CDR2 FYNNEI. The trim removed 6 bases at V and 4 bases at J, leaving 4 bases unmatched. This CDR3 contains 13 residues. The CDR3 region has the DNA TGTGCCAGCAGAGGACAGGGATCCTATGGCTACACCTTC. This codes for CASRGQGSYGYTF.

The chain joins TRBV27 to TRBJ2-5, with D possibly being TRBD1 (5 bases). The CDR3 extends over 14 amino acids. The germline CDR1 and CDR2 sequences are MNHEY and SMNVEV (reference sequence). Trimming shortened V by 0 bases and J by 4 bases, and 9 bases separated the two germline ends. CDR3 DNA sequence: TGTGCCAGCAGTTTATCGCGGCAGGGAGAGACCCAGTACTTC. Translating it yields CASSLSRQGETQYF.

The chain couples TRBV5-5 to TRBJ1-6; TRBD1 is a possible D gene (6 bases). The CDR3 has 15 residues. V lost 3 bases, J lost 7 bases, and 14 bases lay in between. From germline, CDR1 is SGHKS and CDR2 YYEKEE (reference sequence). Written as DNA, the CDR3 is TGTGCCAGCAGCTCCGGGACATTTAAAAATTCACCCCTCCACTTT. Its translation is CASSSGTFKNSPLHF.

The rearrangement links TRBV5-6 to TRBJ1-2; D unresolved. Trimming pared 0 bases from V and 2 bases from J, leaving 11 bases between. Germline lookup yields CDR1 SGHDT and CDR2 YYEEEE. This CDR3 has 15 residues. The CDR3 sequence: CASSLGRGKNYGYTF. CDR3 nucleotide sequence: TGTGCCAGCAGCTTGGGGCGGGGTAAAAACTATGGCTACACCTTC.

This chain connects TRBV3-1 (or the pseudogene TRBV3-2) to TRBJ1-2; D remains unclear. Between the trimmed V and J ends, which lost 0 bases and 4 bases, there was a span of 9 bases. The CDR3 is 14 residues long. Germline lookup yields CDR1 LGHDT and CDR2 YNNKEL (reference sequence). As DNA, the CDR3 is TGTGCCAGCAGCCAAGATCGGTATGTCTATGGCTACACCTTC. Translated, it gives CASSQDRYVYGYTF.

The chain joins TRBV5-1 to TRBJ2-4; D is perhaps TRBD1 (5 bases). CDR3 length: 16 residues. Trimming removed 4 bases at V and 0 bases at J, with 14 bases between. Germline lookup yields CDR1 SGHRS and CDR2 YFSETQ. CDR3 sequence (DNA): TGCGCCAGCAGCACAGGACGGAATCTAGCCAAAAACATTCAGTACTTC. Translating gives CASSTGRNLAKNIQYF.

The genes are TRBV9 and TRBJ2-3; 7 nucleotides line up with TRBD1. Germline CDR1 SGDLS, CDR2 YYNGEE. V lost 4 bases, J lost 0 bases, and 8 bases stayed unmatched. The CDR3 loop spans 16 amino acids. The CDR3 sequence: CASSPEGQLSTDTQYF. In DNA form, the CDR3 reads TGTGCCAGCAGCCCCGAGGGACAGCTGAGCACAGATACGCAGTATTTT.

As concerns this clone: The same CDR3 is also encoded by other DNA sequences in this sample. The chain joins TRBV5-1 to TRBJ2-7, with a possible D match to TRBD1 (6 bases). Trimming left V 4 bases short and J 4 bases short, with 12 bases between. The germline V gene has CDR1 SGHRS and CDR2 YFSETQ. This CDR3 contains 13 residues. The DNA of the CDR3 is TGCGCCAGCAGCCCGGGGACAATTTACGAGCAGTACTTC. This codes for CASSPGTIYEQYF.

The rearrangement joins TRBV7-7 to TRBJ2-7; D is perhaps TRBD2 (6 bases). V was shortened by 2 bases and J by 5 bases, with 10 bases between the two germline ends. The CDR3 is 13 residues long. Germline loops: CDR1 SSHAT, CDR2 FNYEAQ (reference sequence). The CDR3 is CASSLRGNHEQYF. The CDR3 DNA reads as TGTGCCAGCAGCTTACGGGGGAACCACGAGCAGTACTTC.

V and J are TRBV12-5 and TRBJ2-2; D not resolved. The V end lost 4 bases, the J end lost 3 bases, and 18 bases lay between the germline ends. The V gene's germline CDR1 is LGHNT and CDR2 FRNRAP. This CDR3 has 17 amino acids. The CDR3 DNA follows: TGTGCTAGTGGTTCATACGTCCTCCTCCGGGACACCGGGGAGCTGTTTTTT. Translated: CASGSYVLLRDTGELFF.

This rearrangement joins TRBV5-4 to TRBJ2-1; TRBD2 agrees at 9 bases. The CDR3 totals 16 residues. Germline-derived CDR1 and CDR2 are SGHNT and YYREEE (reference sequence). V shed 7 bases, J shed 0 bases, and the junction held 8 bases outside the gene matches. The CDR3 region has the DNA TGTGCCAGCCGAACTAGCGGGTTTAGCTCCTACAATGAGCAGTTCTTC. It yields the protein CASRTSGFSSYNEQFF.

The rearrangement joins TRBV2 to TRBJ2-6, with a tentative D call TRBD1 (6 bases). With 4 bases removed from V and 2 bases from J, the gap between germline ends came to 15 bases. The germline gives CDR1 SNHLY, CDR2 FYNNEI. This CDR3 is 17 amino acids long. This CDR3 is CASSVGQGSAGANVLTF. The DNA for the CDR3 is TGTGCCAGCAGTGTAGGCCAGGGGAGCGCTGGGGCCAACGTCCTGACTTTC. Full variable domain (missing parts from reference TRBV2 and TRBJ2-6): EPEVTQTPSHQVTQMGQEVILRCVPISNHLYFYWYRQILGQKVEFLVSFYNNEISEKSEIFDDQFSVERPDGSNFTLKIRSTKLEDSAMYFCASSVGQGSAGANVLTFGAGSRLTVL.

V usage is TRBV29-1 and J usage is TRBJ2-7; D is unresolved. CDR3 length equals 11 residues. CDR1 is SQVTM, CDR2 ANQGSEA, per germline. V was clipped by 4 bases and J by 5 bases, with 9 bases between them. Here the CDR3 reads CSVAVHHEQYV. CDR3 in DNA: TGCAGCGTTGCAGTTCACCACGAGCAGTACGTC.

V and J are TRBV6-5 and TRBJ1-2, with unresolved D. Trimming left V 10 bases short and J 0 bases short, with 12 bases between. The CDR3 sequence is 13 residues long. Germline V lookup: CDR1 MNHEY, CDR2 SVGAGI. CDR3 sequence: CATREYSNYGYTF. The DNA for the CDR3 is TGTGCCACAAGGGAGTATTCTAACTATGGCTACACCTTC.